This T cell receptor beta chain was observed in a study of shared clonotypes between healthy human individuals. Across the whole study: CD4 naive and CD4 memory each took three plates per donor, while CD8 naive took two and CD8 memory one. Study-level results: Generation probabilities of non-shared clonotypes were lower (relative to those shared by all four donors). Naive CD4 clonotypes were shared across a few donors at 4.5% to 6%.

The CD4+ fraction was divided into a CD45RA+ naive subset and a CD45RA-negative memory subset. Trimming removed 3 bases at V and 0 bases at J, with 21 bases between. The CDR3 covers 19 residues. Germline CDR1 and CDR2: MDHEN and SYDVKM. About this clone: Its target is not known.

The data were produced by immunoSEQ multiplex PCR, yet TCRdb's version contains in-frame clones alone and is incomplete. The table has approximately 2,000,000 clones, 85% to 95% seen once. The receptor was isolated from a man younger than 35 in good health. Some clones in this sample may be carry-over from other donors' samples. The sample consisted of naive CD4+ T cells from PBMCs. Subset here: CD45RA+ positively selected. The chain has TRBV28 and TRBJ1-5, with D possibly TRBD1 on 6 matching bases. CDR3 protein: CASSFQSGQTLYSNQPQHF. CDR3 nucleotide sequence: TGTGCCAGCAGTTTTCAATCGGGACAAACTCTGTATAGCAATCAGCCCCAGCATTTT.